One sample yielded the 26 T cell receptor beta chains listed below, sequenced in a study of T-cell memory formation after mild COVID-19. TCRdb processed the 5' RACE reads anew with MiXCR; each CDR3 protein has one entry. The sample has tens of thousands of distinct CDR3 sequences, 15% to 20% seen once. Sequenced: PBMCs or a T cell subset sorted from them (not recorded which). Every receptor here comes from an adult who had mild COVID-19 (a few samples of this study predate the infection). Cell type and time point are not known.

This clonotype has only a few counts. The genes are TRBV3-1 and TRBJ2-5; TRBD1 aligns across 12 bases. Germline CDR1 is LGHDT and CDR2 is YNNKEL (reference sequence). This CDR3 has 16 residues. V was pared by 4 bases and J by 4 bases, with 7 bases of the junction left unmatched. CDR3 nucleotides: TGTGCCAGCAGCCCAGGAGGGACAGGGGGCCCAGAGACCCAGTACTTC. It yields the protein CASSPGGTGGPETQYF.

This clonotype was seen repeatedly, ten times or more. The chain joins TRBV7-9 to TRBJ2-6, with 7 bases that match TRBD1. CDR3 length: 15 residues. Losses at the gene ends were 5 bases for V and 4 bases for J; bases not matched to a gene: 5. Per the germline V gene, CDR1 is SEHNR and CDR2 is FQNEAQ (reference sequence). The CDR3 protein is CASSKTGVGANVLTF. The CDR3 DNA is TGTGCCAGCAGCAAAACAGGGGTCGGGGCCAACGTCCTGACTTTC.

This clonotype was seen more than once but under ten times. Here the CDR3 reads CASKEGRYSNQPQHF. Written as DNA, the CDR3 is TGTGCCAGTAAGGAGGGTAGATATAGCAATCAGCCCCAGCATTTT. The chain uses TRBV19 and TRBJ1-5; unclear D gene. CDR3 length: 15 residues. Germline V gene sequence: CDR1 LNHDA, CDR2 SQIVND (reference sequence). V was trimmed by 7 bases and J by 0 bases, leaving 13 bases between them.

This clonotype was detected many times. This chain uses TRBV5-1 with TRBJ2-7, with 7 bases lining up with TRBD2. Per germline, CDR1 SGHRS and CDR2 YFSETQ. Trimming cost V 4 bases and J 2 bases; bases outside gene matches: 9. The CDR3 has 15 residues. The CDR3 DNA follows: TGCGCCAGCAGCCCCCGGGGGGAACTTGCCTACGAGCAGTACTTC. Translated, it gives CASSPRGELAYEQYF.

The J gene is TRBJ2-2, the V gene TRBV11-1, with D possibly being TRBD1 (6 bases). This CDR3 is 16 amino acids long. Per germline, CDR1 SGHAT and CDR2 FQDESV (reference sequence). V was cut by 3 bases and J by 0 bases, with 11 bases left in between. CDR3 protein: CASSFEGVTNTGELFF. DNA of the CDR3: TGTGCCAGCAGCTTTGAGGGGGTAACGAACACCGGGGAGCTGTTTTTT.

This clonotype showed up many times. The chain employs TRBV6-5 and TRBJ1-2, with D possibly matching TRBD1 (5 bases). The CDR3 spans 13 residues. Trimming left V 8 bases short and J 7 bases short, with 17 bases between. Germline assignment: CDR1 MNHEY and CDR2 SVGAGI. The CDR3 here is CASYREGRVGYTF. In DNA form, the CDR3 reads TGTGCCAGCTACCGAGAGGGGCGGGTTGGCTACACCTTC.

This clonotype was counted at least ten times. The chain uses TRBV5-1 and TRBJ2-3, with a possible D match to TRBD2 (5 bases). This CDR3 spans 17 amino acids. Germline V gene sequence: CDR1 SGHRS, CDR2 YFSETQ. The V gene lost 0 bases and the J gene lost 8 bases, with 22 bases spanning the gap. In nucleotides, the CDR3 is TGCGCCAGCAGCTTGGCAGAGGCCCGGGATCTTCGGGGTACGCAGTATTTT. Protein: CASSLAEARDLRGTQYF.

This clonotype was picked up many times. The chain joins TRBV20-1 to TRBJ2-6, with a tentative D call TRBD1 (6 bases). Germline CDR1 is DFQATT and CDR2 is SNEGSKA (reference sequence). The length of the CDR3 is 17 residues. The V gene lost 5 bases and the J gene lost 0 bases, with 17 bases spanning the gap. Written as DNA, the CDR3 is TGCAGTGCTTCTACCGGGACACGGAGCTCTGGGGCCAACGTCCTGACTTTC. As protein: CSASTGTRSSGANVLTF.

This clonotype was counted ten times or more. This chain connects TRBV5-1 to TRBJ1-1, with 8 bases identical to TRBD1. There are 15 residues in the CDR3. J was trimmed by 4 bases and V by 2 bases; bases with no gene match: 7. Germline V gene lookup returns CDR1 SGHRS and CDR2 YFSETQ. In DNA, the CDR3 is TGCGCCAGCAGCTTTCAGGGGGCTTCCGGCACTGAAGCTTTCTTT. Residues: CASSFQGASGTEAFF. Drawing the rest from reference TRBV5-1 and TRBJ1-1, the complete variable domain is KAGVTQTPRYLIKTRGQQVTLSCSPISGHRSVSWYQQTPGQGLQFLFEYFSETQRNKGNFPGRFSGRQFSNSRSEMNVSTLELGDSALYLCASSFQGASGTEAFFGQGTRLTVV.

This clonotype is medium-sized. This chain connects TRBV9 to TRBJ1-1; D is perhaps TRBD1 (5 bases). The CDR3 loop spans 12 amino acids. Germline V gives CDR1 SGDLS, CDR2 YYNGEE. Deletions cut 4 bases from V and 8 bases from J, with 12 bases between. As DNA, the CDR3 is TGTGCCAGCAGCAAAACAGACAGCGAAGCTTTCTTT. Translated: CASSKTDSEAFF.

This clonotype was seen at least ten times. This chain joins TRBV12-3 or TRBV12-4 and TRBJ1-1, with D hard to call. The CDR3 sequence is 15 residues long. V dropped 5 bases and J dropped 3 bases, with 16 bases sitting between them. In nucleotides, the CDR3 is TGTGCCAGCAGTACTTGGACCCCCGTCGACACTGAAGCTTTCTTT. It is translated as CASSTWTPVDTEAFF.

This chain links TRBV11-2 with TRBJ2-1; 16 bases match TRBD2. Germline V CDR1 and CDR2: SGHAT, FQNNGV. The CDR3 sequence is 16 residues long. J lost 2 bases, V lost 5 bases, and 0 bases had no gene match. CDR3 bases: TGTGCCAGCAGCGGGACTAGCGGGGGGGCCTACAATGAGCAGTTCTTC. This gives the protein CASSGTSGGAYNEQFF.

This clonotype appeared many times. The chain couples TRBV12-3 or TRBV12-4 to TRBJ1-5, with D hard to call. With 6 bases removed from V and 1 base from J, the gap between germline ends came to 10 bases. The CDR3 is 14 residues long. The DNA for the CDR3 is TGTGCCAGCAGCCAATTTGGGAGCAATCAGCCCCAGCATTTT. It translates to CASSQFGSNQPQHF.

This clonotype was found a few times. This chain uses TRBV7-2 with TRBJ1-1, with TRBD1 as a possible D gene (5 bases). The CDR3 extends over 13 amino acids. CDR1 and CDR2 from the germline V gene are SGHTA and FQGNSA. V was shortened by 3 bases and J by 3 bases, with 8 bases between the two germline ends. This CDR3 is CASSFEGDTEAFF. DNA of the CDR3: TGTGCCAGCAGCTTCGAAGGGGACACTGAAGCTTTCTTT. The variable domain in full, completed from reference TRBV7-2 and TRBJ1-1, reads GAGVSQSPSNKVTEKGKDVELRCDPISGHTALYWYRQSLGQGLEFLIYFQGNSAPDKSGLPSDRFSAERTGGSVSTLTIQRTQQEDSAVYLCASSFEGDTEAFFGQGTRLTVV.

Many counts were recorded for this clonotype. The chain recombines TRBV5-5 with TRBJ2-7; possibly TRBD1 for D (5 bases). This CDR3 spans 14 amino acids. From germline, CDR1 is SGHKS and CDR2 YYEKEE (reference sequence). Trimming stripped 1 base from V and 5 bases from J, with 13 bases between. CDR3 nucleotide sequence: TGTGCCAGCAGCTTGTTGTCAGGGTTAAACGAGCAGTACTTC. It specifies CASSLLSGLNEQYF.

As for this clonotype: The junction shows a germline mismatch at one end, possibly a read error. The J gene is TRBJ2-7, the V gene TRBV6-5, with 12 bases matching TRBD1. The CDR3 sequence is 15 residues long. Germline-derived CDR1 and CDR2 are MNHEY and SVGAGI. CDR3 bases: TGTGCCAGCAGTTACCCGGGACAGGGGGCCTACGATCAGTACTTC. Protein: CASSYPGQGAYDQYF.

This clonotype has a count of ten or more. This chain uses TRBV20-1 with TRBJ1-1; D is undetermined. Germline CDR1 DFQATT, CDR2 SNEGSKA (reference sequence). The V gene lost 5 bases and the J gene lost 0 bases, with 10 bases spanning the gap. This CDR3 is 13 amino acids long. The CDR3 sequence is CSALDGMNTEAFF. The CDR3 nucleotides read TGCAGTGCTTTAGACGGCATGAACACTGAAGCTTTCTTT.

This clonotype was detected ten times or more. This rearrangement joins TRBV5-1 to TRBJ1-1; D not certain. Trimming took off 5 bases at V and 1 base at J, with 12 bases between the two ends. The CDR3 covers 14 residues. The germline V gene encodes CDR1 SGHRS and CDR2 YFSETQ. The CDR3 region has the DNA TGCGCCAGCAGTCACGGGTCGGGGAACACTGAAGCTTTCTTT. The encoded protein is CASSHGSGNTEAFF. Using reference TRBV5-1 and TRBJ1-1 for the parts outside the CDR3, the full variable domain is KAGVTQTPRYLIKTRGQQVTLSCSPISGHRSVSWYQQTPGQGLQFLFEYFSETQRNKGNFPGRFSGRQFSNSRSEMNVSTLELGDSALYLCASSHGSGNTEAFFGQGTRLTVV.

The chain employs TRBV24-1 and TRBJ2-2; either TRBD1 or TRBD2 may supply D (5 bases each). The CDR3 spans 15 residues. Germline V gene lookup returns CDR1 KGHDR and CDR2 SFDVKD. V gave up 0 bases and J gave up 9 bases, with 13 bases separating them. The CDR3 reads CATSDLHEGNRELFF. The CDR3 region has the DNA TGTGCCACCAGTGATTTGCATGAGGGGAACCGGGAGCTGTTTTTT.

This clonotype was found many times. The chain has TRBV4-2 and TRBJ2-3; 13 nucleotides match TRBD2. Germline V gene data show CDR1 as LGHNA and CDR2 as YNFKEQ. The CDR3 extends over 18 amino acids. Trimming at V came to 1 base and at J to 11 bases, leaving 15 bases not matched to a gene. The CDR3 nucleotides are TGTGCCAGCAGCCAAGGCTCCTCGACTAGCGGGGGGCCCGGAAGGCAGTATTTT. It translates to CASSQGSSTSGGPGRQYF.

This clonotype was counted ten times or more. The gene calls are TRBV14 and TRBJ2-2; D gene ambiguous. Germline CDR1 SGHDN, CDR2 FVKESK. V was shortened by 0 bases and J by 6 bases, with 11 bases between the two germline ends. There are 15 residues in the CDR3. CDR3 DNA sequence: TGTGCCAGCAGCCAAGAAAGTTGGACCCCCGGGGAGCTGTTTTTT. Amino acids: CASSQESWTPGELFF. The variable domain in full, with the rest retrieved from reference TRBV14 and TRBJ2-2, is EAGVTQFPSHSVIEKGQTVTLRCDPISGHDNLYWYRRVMGKEIKFLLHFVKESKQDESGMPNNRFLAERTGGTYSTLKVQPAELEDSGVYFCASSQESWTPGELFFGEGSRLTVL.

This chain joins TRBV29-1 and TRBJ2-7, with 8 bases fitting TRBD2. The trim removed 2 bases at V and 9 bases at J, leaving 15 bases unmatched. Germline loops: CDR1 SQVTM, CDR2 ANQGSEA. The length of the CDR3 is 15 residues. The CDR3 region has the DNA TGCAGCGTTGAAAACCCAGCGGGAGAGCTTTCGGGGCAGTACTTC. It specifies CSVENPAGELSGQYF.

In regard to this clonotype: Being one base from a much bigger clone, this may be a read error. The chain joins TRBV3-1 to TRBJ1-1; 8 nucleotides match TRBD1. This CDR3 spans 13 amino acids. Losses at the gene ends were 3 bases for V and 10 bases for J; bases not matched to a gene: 7. Germline V gene data show CDR1 as LGHDT and CDR2 as YNNKEL (reference sequence). CDR3 bases: TGTGCCAGCAGCCACAGGGGGCCCAGGGGAGCTTTCTTT. The encoded protein is CASSHRGPRGAFF.

This clonotype has ten or more counts. This chain joins TRBV5-1 and TRBJ2-7; D is undetermined. V was clipped by 0 bases and J by 7 bases, with 11 bases between them. The CDR3 contains 13 residues. The V gene's germline CDR1 is SGHRS and CDR2 YFSETQ. CDR3 nucleotide sequence: TGCGCCAGCAGCTTGGGGCCTCTGGGGGAGCAGTACTTC. Its protein is CASSLGPLGEQYF.

The chain employs TRBV5-1 and TRBJ2-3, with 11 bases fitting TRBD2. Trimming at V came to 0 bases and at J to 7 bases, leaving 4 bases not matched to a gene. Germline V gives CDR1 SGHRS, CDR2 YFSETQ. The CDR3 totals 15 residues. For the CDR3, the DNA is TGCGCCAGCAGCTTGGATACTAGCGGGAGAAATACGCAGTATTTT. Translation: CASSLDTSGRNTQYF. The complete variable domain, with remaining parts taken from reference TRBV5-1 and TRBJ2-3, reads KAGVTQTPRYLIKTRGQQVTLSCSPISGHRSVSWYQQTPGQGLQFLFEYFSETQRNKGNFPGRFSGRQFSNSRSEMNVSTLELGDSALYLCASSLDTSGRNTQYFGPGTRLTVL.

This clonotype was observed many times. The chain combines TRBV7-8 with TRBJ2-3; no clear D gene. The CDR3 consists of 13 residues. V lost 4 bases and J lost 2, with 7 bases in between. Germline CDR1 is SGHVS and CDR2 is FQNEAQ. The CDR3 DNA sequence: TGTGCCAGCAGCTCGAGACCCACAGATACGCAGTATTTT. Translation gives CASSSRPTDTQYF.